This TCR beta chain was recovered during a study of blood T cell repertoires in COVID-19. The CDR3 consists of 15 residues. V lost 3 bases to trimming and J lost 1 base; unmatched junction nucleotides: 6. Germline V lookup: CDR1 SGHRS, CDR2 YFSETQ. Assay: immunoSEQ multiplex PCR; the TCRdb copy retains only in-frame clones and omits some. The sample holds approximately 200,000 clones, about 80% seen once. The sequence was collected from an elderly woman with COVID-19, enrolled during active disease. V is TRBV5-1 and J is TRBJ1-1, with TRBD1 identical over 7 bases. The sequenced material came from peripheral blood. In DNA form, the CDR3 reads TGCGCCAGCAGCTCACCCGGGACAGAGAACACTGAAGCTTTCTTT. Protein: CASSSPGTENTEAFF.